The clone carrying this T cell receptor beta chain was detected many times. The antigen remains unidentified. Relying on iRepertoire HTBI primers and Arm-PCR of CDR3 regions, the team built TCR beta libraries. One entry per CDR3 protein results from TCRdb running MiXCR on the multiplex PCR reads. This table has around 460,000 distinct CDR3 sequences, 22% appearing once. Time point here: persistent/refractory GD, antithyroid drugs over 5 years with positive TRAb. Construction of the TCR library relied on RNA isolated from PBMCs. The data belong to a study of regulatory T cells in long-lasting Graves disease. The CDR3 length is 13 residues. The V and J ends lost 5 bases and 7 bases respectively, with 14 bases between them. The germline CDR1 and CDR2 sequences are SGHTA and FQGNSA. Study results and limitations: When disease was persistent, TRBV28, TRBJ1-2 and TRBJ2-5 were the favored segments. Reduced TCR diversity was observed in persistent Graves' patients versus newly diagnosed patients. Sampling was limited to peripheral blood rather than thyroid tissue.

This clonotype was obtained from a female donor with Graves disease. This material consisted of peripheral blood mononuclear cells (PBMCs), taken when the disease was refractory, from a patient treated with antithyroid drugs. The chain is built from TRBV7-2 and TRBJ1-2, with unresolved D. As DNA, the CDR3 is TGTGCCAGCAGCCGTCCCGAGGGAGCTGGCTACACCTTC. Translating gives CASSRPEGAGYTF.